Each of the 3 T cell receptor beta chains below was sequenced from the same sample in a study of blood T cell repertoires in COVID-19. Sequenced by immunoSEQ multiplex PCR; TCRdb stores in-frame clones only, minus some. This table has 210,000 or so clones, around 83% appearing once. The sample comprised peripheral blood. Source of these receptors: a man aged 50-59 years with active or convalescent COVID-19.

This chain uses TRBV5-1 with TRBJ2-2; 8 bases line up with TRBD2. Germline values: CDR1 SGHRS, CDR2 YFSETQ. V lost 1 base to trimming and J lost 1 base; unmatched junction nucleotides: 3. This CDR3 is built from 16 residues. The DNA for the CDR3 is TGCGCCAGCAGCTTGAGCGGGGGAGGGAACACCGGGGAGCTGTTTTTT. This translates into CASSLSGGGNTGELFF.

V is TRBV6-1 and J is TRBJ2-3; 7 bases align to TRBD2. The CDR3 spans 17 residues. Trimming removed 4 bases from V and 3 bases from J; junction bases left unmatched: 13. Germline V gene sequence: CDR1 MNHNS, CDR2 SASEGT. Here the CDR3 DNA reads TGTGCCAGCAGTGCCGAGTCTTGGGGAGCGGGGACAGATACGCAGTATTTT. Translation gives CASSAESWGAGTDTQYF.

The gene calls are TRBV3-1 (or the pseudogene TRBV3-2) and TRBJ1-2, with D hard to call. From germline, CDR1 is LGHDT and CDR2 YNNKEL (reference sequence). The CDR3 sequence is 12 residues long. Deletions cut 5 bases from V and 3 bases from J, with 7 bases between. For the CDR3, the DNA is TGTGCCAGCAGCAGCCGCGACTATGGCTACACCTTC. Translation: CASSSRDYGYTF.